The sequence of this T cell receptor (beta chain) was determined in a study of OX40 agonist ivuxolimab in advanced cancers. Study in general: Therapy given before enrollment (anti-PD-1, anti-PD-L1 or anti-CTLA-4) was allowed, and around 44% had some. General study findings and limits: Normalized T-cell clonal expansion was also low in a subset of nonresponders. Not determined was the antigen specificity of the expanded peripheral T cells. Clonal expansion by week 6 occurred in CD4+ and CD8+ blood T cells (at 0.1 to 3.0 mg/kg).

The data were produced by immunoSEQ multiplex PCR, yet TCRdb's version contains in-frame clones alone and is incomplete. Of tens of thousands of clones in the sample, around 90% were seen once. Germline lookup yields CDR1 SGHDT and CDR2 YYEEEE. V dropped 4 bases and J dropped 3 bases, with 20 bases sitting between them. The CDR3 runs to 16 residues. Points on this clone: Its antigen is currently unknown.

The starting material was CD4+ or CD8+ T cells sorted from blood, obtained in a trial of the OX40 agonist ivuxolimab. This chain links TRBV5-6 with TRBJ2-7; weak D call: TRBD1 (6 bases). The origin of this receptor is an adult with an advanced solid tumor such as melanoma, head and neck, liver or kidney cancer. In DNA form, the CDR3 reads TGTGCCAGCAGCCCGGGGACGACAGGCCCTAACTACGAGCAGTACTTC. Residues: CASSPGTTGPNYEQYF.